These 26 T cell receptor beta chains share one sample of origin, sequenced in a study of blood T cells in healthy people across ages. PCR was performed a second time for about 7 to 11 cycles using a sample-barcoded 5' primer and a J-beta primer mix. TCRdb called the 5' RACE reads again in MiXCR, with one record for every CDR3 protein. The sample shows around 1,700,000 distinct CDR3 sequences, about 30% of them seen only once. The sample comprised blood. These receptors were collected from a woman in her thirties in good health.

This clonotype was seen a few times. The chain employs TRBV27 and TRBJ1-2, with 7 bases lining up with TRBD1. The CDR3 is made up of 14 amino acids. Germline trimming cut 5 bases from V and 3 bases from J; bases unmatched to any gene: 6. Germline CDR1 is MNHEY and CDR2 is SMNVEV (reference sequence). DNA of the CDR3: TGTGCCAGCAGTGTCCGACAGGGCGACTATGGCTACACCTTC. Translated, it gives CASSVRQGDYGYTF.

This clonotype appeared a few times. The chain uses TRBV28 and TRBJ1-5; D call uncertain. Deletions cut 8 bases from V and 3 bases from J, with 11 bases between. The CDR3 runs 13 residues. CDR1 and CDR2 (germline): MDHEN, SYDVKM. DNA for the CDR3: TGTGCCAGCCTGAGGAAGGACAATCAGCCCCAGCATTTT. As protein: CASLRKDNQPQHF.

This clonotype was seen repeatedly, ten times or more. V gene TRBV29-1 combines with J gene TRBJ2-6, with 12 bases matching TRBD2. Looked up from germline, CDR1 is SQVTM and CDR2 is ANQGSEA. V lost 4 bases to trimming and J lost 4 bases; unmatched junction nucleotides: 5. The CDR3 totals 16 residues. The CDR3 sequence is CSVGLAGGSGANVLTF. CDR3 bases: TGCAGCGTTGGCCTAGCGGGAGGGTCCGGGGCCAACGTCCTGACTTTC.

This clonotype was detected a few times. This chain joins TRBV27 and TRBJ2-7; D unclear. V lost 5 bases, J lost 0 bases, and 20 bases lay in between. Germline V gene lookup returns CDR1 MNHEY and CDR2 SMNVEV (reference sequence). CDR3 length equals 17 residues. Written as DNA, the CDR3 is TGTGCCAGCAGTCCTAGAGGTCTAGGTACCCACTCCTACGAGCAGTACTTC. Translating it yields CASSPRGLGTHSYEQYF.

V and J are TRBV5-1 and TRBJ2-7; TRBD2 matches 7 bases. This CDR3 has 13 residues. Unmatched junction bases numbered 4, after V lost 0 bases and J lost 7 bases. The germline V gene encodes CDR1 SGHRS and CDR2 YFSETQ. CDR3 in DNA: TGCGCCAGCAGCTTGGGGCGGGAGAGGGAGCAGTACTTC. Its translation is CASSLGREREQYF.

The CDR3 DNA follows: TGTGCCAGCAGTTTACGGAACCCAGGGGTCGCTGAAGCTTTCTTT. Residues: CASSLRNPGVAEAFF. J is TRBJ1-1 and V is TRBV28; maybe TRBD1 (6 bases). V lost 2 bases, J lost 6 bases, and 16 bases lay in between. Germline V gene lookup returns CDR1 MDHEN and CDR2 SYDVKM. The CDR3 has 15 amino acids.

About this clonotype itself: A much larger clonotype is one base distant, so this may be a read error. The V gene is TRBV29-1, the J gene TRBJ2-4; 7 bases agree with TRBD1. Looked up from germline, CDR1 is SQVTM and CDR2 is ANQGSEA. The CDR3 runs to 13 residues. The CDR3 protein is CSVEGDREYEQNF. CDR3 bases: TGCAGCGTTGAAGGCGACAGGGAGTACGAGCAGAACTTC.

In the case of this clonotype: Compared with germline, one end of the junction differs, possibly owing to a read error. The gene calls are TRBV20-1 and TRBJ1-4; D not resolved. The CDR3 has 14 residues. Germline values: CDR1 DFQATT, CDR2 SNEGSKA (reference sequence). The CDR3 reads CSAYKDTVGEKLFF. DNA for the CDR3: TGTAGTGCTTACAAAGACACGGTCGGTGAAAAACTGTTTTTT.

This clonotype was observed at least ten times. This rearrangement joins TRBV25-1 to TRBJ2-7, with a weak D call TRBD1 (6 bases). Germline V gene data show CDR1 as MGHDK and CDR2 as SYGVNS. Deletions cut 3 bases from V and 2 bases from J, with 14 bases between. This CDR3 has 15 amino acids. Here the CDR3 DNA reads TGTGCCAGCAGTGATTCTGCGGACAGAGCCTACGAGCAGTACTTC. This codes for CASSDSADRAYEQYF.

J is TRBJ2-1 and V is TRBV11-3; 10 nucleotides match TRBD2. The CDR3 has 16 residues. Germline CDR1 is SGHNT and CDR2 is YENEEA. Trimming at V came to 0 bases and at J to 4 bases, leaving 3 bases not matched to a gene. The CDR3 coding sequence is TGTGCCAGCAGCTTAGATCTTAGCGGGGGGTACAATGAGCAGTTCTTC. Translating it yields CASSLDLSGGYNEQFF. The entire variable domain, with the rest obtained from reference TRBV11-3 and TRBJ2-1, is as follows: EAGVVQSPRYKIIEKKQPVAFWCNPISGHNTLYWYLQNLGQGPELLIRYENEEAVDDSQLPKDRFSAERLKGVDSTLKIQPAELGDSAVYLCASSLDLSGGYNEQFFGPGTRLTVL.

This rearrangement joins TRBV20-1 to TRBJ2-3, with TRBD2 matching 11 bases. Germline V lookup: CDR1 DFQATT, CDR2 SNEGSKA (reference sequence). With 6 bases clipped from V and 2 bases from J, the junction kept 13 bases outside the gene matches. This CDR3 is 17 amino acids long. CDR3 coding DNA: TGCAGTGCCCTGGGTGGGGCTAGCGGGGGGTACACAGATACGCAGTATTTT. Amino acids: CSALGGASGGYTDTQYF.

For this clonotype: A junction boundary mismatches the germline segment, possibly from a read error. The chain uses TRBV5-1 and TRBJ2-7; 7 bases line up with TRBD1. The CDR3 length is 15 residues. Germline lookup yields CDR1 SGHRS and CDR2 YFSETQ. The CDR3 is CGSSFGDRSSYEQYF. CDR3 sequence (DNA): TGCGGCAGCAGCTTCGGGGACAGAAGCTCCTACGAGCAGTACTTC.

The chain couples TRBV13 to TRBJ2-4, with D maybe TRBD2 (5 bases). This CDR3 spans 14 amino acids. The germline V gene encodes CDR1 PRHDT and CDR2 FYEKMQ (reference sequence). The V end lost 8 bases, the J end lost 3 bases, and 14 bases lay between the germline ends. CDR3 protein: CASSRNRDKNIQYF. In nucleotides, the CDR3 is TGTGCCAGCTCCAGGAACCGGGACAAAAACATTCAGTACTTC.

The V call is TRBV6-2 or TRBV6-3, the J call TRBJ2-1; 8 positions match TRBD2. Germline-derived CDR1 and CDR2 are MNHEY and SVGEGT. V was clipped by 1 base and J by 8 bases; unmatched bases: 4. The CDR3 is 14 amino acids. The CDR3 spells CASSYFRAGDEQFF. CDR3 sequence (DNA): TGTGCCAGCAGTTACTTTCGAGCGGGGGATGAGCAGTTCTTC.

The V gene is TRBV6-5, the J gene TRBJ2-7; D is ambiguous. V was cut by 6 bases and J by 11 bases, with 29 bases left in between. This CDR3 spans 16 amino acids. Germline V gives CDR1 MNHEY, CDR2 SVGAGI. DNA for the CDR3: TGTGCCAGCAGGTTAGGTGCTACGGGCTCCGTTATAGTGGAGTACTTC. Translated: CASRLGATGSVIVEYF.

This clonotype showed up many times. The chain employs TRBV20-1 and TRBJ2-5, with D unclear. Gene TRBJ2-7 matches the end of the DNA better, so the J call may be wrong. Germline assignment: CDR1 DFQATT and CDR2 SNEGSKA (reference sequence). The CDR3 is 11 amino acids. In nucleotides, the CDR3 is TGCAGTGCTAGTAGGGCTAGCGAGCAGTACTTC. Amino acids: CSASRASEQYF.

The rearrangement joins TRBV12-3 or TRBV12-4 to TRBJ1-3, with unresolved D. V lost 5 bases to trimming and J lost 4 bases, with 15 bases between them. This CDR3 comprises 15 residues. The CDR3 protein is CASSQVSLAGNTIYF. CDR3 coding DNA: TGTGCCAGCAGTCAAGTCTCACTGGCCGGAAACACCATATATTTT.

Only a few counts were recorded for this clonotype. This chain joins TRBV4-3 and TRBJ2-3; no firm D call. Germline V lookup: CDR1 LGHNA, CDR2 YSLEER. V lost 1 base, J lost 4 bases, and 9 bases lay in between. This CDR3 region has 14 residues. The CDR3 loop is CASSQVGVSDTQYF. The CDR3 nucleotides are TGCGCCAGCAGCCAAGTAGGAGTCTCAGATACGCAGTATTTT.

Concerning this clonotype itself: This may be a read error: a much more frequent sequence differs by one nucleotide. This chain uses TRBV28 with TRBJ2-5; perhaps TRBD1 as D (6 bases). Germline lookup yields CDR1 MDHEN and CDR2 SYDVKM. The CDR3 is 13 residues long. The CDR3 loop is CVTSQGLKETQYF. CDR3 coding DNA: TGTGTCACCTCACAGGGCTTGAAAGAGACCCAGTACTTC.

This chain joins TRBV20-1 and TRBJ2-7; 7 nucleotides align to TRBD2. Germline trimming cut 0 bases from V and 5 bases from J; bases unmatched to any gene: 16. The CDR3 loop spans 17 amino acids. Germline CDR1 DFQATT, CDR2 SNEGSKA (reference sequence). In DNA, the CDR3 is TGCAGTGCTAGAGATCTGTTGAGGGGAGGGCCTCAGAACGAGCAGTACTTC. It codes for CSARDLLRGGPQNEQYF.

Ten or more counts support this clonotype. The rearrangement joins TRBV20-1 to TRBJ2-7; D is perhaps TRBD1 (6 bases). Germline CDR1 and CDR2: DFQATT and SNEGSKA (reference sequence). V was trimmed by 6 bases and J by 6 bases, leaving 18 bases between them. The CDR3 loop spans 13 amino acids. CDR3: CSATPQGTGEQYF. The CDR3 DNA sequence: TGCAGTGCCACACCGCAGGGGACGGGCGAGCAGTACTTC.

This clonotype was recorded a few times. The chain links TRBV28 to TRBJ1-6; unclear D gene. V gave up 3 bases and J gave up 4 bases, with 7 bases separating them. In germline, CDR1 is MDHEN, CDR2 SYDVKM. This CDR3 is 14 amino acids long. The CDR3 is CASSFRAYNSPLHF. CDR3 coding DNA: TGTGCCAGCAGTTTCAGAGCATATAATTCACCCCTCCACTTT.

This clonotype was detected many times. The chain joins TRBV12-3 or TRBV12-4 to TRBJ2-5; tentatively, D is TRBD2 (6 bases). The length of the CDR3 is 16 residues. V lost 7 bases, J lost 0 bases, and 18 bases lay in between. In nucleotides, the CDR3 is TGTGCCAGCACGGGTCAGGCAGGACTAAACCAAGAGACCCAGTACTTC. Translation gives CASTGQAGLNQETQYF.

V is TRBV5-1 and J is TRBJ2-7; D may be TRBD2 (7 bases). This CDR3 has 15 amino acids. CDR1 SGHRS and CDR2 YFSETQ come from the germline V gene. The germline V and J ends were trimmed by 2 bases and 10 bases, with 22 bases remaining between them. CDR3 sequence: CASSLVGGPEEAQYF. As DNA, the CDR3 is TGCGCCAGCAGCTTAGTGGGGGGGCCCGAAGAGGCCCAGTACTTC.

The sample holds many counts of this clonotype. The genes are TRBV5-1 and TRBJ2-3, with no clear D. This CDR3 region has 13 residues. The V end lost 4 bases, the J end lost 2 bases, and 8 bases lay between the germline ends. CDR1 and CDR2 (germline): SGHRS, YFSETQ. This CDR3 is CASSLEVTDTQYF. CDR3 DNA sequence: TGCGCCAGCAGCCTAGAGGTCACAGATACGCAGTATTTT.

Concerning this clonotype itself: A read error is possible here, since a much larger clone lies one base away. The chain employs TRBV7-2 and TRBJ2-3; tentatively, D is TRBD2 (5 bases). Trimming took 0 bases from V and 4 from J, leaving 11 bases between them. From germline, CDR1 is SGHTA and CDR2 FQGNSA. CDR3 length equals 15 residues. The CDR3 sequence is CASSLASESADTQYF. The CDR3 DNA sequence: TGTGCCAGCAGCTTAGCTAGCGAGAGCGCAGATACGCAGTATTTT.